This T cell receptor (beta chain) originates from a study of identical twins. The sample holds a few counts of this clonotype. Its antigen is as yet unknown. Unmatched junction bases numbered 7, after V lost 4 bases and J lost 3 bases. Germline CDR1 is SGHRS and CDR2 is YFSETQ. The CDR3 contains 14 residues. Findings and limits, study-wide: Among monozygotic twins, out-of-frame TCR alpha sharing exceeded what models predicted.

Healthy Caucasians supplied all donations. TCRdb reprocessed the 5' RACE reads via MiXCR and lists one record per CDR3 protein. The sample holds 700,000 or so distinct CDR3 sequences, approximately 22% seen once. These data were also filed under a second study, of T cells expressing NK-cell markers. That paper notes: Sorted CD3+CD56+NKG2C+, CD3+CD56+NKG2C- and CD3+CD56-NKG2C+ T cells provided the TCR beta repertoires. The authors restricted sorting to alpha-beta TCR T cells with an anti-gamma-delta TCR antibody in several experiments.

Sequenced input: PBMCs. This sequence joins TRBV5-1 and TRBJ2-7; 7 bases are shared with TRBD2. The origin of this receptor is a woman aged 18-35 years in good health. Here the CDR3 DNA reads TGCGCCAGCAGCGCAGCGGGGAGGCACTACGAGCAGTACTTC. Protein product: CASSAAGRHYEQYF.